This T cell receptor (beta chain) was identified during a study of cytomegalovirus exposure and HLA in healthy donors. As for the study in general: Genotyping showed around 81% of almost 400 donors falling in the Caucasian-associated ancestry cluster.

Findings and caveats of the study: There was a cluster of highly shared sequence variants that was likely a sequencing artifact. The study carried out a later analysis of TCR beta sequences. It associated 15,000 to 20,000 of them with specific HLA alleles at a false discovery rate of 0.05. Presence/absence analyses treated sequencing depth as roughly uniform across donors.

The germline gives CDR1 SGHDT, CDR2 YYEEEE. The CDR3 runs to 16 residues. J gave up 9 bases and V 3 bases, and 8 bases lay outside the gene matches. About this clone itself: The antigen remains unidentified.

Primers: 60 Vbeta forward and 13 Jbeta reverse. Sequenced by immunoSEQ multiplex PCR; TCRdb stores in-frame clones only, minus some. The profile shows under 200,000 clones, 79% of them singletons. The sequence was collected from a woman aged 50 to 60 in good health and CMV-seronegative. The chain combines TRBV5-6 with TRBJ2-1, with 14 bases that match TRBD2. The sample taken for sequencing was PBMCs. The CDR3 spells CASSSKGLAGEREQFF. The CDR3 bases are TGTGCCAGCAGCTCCAAGGGACTAGCGGGAGAACGTGAGCAGTTCTTC.